The 3 T cell receptor beta chains reported below all come from one sample, sequenced in a study of T cell changes during pregnancy in multiple sclerosis. The method was immunoSEQ multiplex PCR; TCRdb's version includes in-frame clones alone and lacks a portion of them. The sample lists 45,000 to 70,000 clones, about 92% occurring once. The sequencing here drew on CD4+ T cells from peripheral blood mononuclear cells, taken after pregnancy. Every receptor here comes from a female donor with multiple sclerosis, enrolled in a pregnancy study.

This clone was detected only once. The rearrangement joins TRBV21-1 to TRBJ2-3; TRBD2, the table's D call, lacks a check against the DNA. TRBV21-1 is a documented pseudogene. This CDR3 has 14 amino acids. Here the CDR3 reads CASSNGGRYDTQYF. The CDR3 nucleotides are TGTGCCAGCAGCAACGGGGGGAGGTACGATACGCAGTATTTT.

The chain uses TRBV19 and TRBJ2-1, with 7 bases that match TRBD1. With V trimmed by 1 base and J by 8 bases, 11 bases remained unmatched. The CDR3 runs 16 residues. The V gene's germline CDR1 is LNHDA and CDR2 SQIVND (reference sequence). The chain's CDR3 is CASSIGTGVVYDEQFF. For the CDR3, the DNA is TGTGCCAGTAGTATAGGGACAGGTGTGGTGTATGATGAGCAGTTCTTC.

The J gene is TRBJ2-3, the V gene TRBV6-6; TRBD2 aligns across 10 bases. V dropped 2 bases and J dropped 8; count of bases not matched to a gene: 4. This CDR3 contains 14 residues. Per the germline V gene, CDR1 is MNHNY and CDR2 is SVGAGI (reference sequence). CDR3 DNA: TGTGCCAGCAGTTACAGTAGCGGGGGGCGTACGCAGTATTTT. Translating it yields CASSYSSGGRTQYF.